This TCR beta chain originates from a study of cytomegalovirus exposure and HLA in healthy donors. The CDR3 loop spans 16 amino acids. Clones were sequenced by immunoSEQ multiplex PCR, and TCRdb holds only the in-frame ones, with some missing. The sample has a few hundred thousand clones, approximately 86% seen once. This clone has only one observation. Its antigen is still unknown. Notes on the study in general: In vitro data verified a few CMV-associated chains as specific for CMV antigens. Cytomegalovirus-associated status was assigned to 150 to 200 TCR beta chains. Cytomegalovirus status was reportedly diagnosed by the classifier with high sensitivity and specificity.

The V call is TRBV12-2, the J call TRBJ1-5; whether TRBD1, the table's D call, matches the DNA was not checked. TRBV12-2 is flagged as a pseudogene. Sequenced: PBMCs. This TCR was recovered from a man aged 30 to 39 in good health and CMV-seronegative. For the CDR3, the DNA is TGTGCAAGTCGCTTAGTTTCGGGACAGCCCAATCAGCCCCAGCATTTT. Translating it yields CASRLVSGQPNQPQHF.